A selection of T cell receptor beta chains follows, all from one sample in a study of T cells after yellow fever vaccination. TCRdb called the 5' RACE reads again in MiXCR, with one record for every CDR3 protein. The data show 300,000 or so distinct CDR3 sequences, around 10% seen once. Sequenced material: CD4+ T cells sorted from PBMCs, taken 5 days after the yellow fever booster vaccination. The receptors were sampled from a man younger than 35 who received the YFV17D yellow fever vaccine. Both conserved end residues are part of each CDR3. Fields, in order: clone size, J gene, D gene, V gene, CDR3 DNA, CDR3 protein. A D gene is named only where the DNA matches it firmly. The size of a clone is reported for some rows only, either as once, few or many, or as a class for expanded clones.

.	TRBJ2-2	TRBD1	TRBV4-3	TGCGCCAGCAGGGAAACAGGGGGCCCGGGCGGGGAGCTGTTTTTT	CASRETGGPGGELFF
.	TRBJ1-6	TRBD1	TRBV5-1	TGCGCCAGCAGCTGGGACAGGGAAGATTCACCCCTCCACTTT	CASSWDREDSPLHF
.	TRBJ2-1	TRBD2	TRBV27	TGCACCAGCAGTCCAAGGACTAGCGGCGACAATGAGCAGTTCTTC	CTSSPRTSGDNEQFF
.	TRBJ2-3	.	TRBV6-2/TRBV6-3	TGTGCCAGCAGACGGGACAACCCAAGCACAGATACGCAGTATTTT	CASRRDNPSTDTQYF
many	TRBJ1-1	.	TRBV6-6	TGTGCCAGCCACCTCTCCAGGGAGATTGGCACTGAAGCTTTCTTT	CASHLSREIGTEAFF
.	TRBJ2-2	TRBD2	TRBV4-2	TGTGCCAGCAGCCAAGGGCTAGCGGGGGGGCGGAACACCGGGGAGCTGTTTTTT	CASSQGLAGGRNTGELFF
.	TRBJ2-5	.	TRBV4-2	TGTGCCAGCAGCCGGACTCTGATGGGAGAGACCCAGTACTTC	CASSRTLMGETQYF
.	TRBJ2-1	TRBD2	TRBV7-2	TGTGCCAGCAGCTCGGGACTAGCGCGGGTAAACAAGTTCTTC	CASSSGLARVNKFF
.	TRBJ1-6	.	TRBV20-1	TGCAGTGCTAGGCGGGATTATAATTCACCCCTCCACTTT	CSARRDYNSPLHF
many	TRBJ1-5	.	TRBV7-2	TGTGCCAGCAGCTCCCGGGGGGGAAGTCAGCCCCAGCATTTT	CASSSRGGSQPQHF
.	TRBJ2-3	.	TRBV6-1	TGTGCCAGCAGTGAACTTGCGGGGCCCACAGATACGCAGTATTTT	CASSELAGPTDTQYF
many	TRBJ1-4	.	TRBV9	TGTGCCAGCAGCGCCGAGGTATCTGCCGTAAATGAAAAACTGTTTTTT	CASSAEVSAVNEKLFF
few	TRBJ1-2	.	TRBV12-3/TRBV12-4	TGTGCCAGCAGTTTAGATCCCGGGGTAAGGGGCTACACCTTC	CASSLDPGVRGYTF
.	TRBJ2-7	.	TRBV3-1	TGTGCCAGCAGCGATACAGGTGGAACCTACGAGCAGTACTTC	CASSDTGGTYEQYF
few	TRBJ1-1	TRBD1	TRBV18	TGTGCCAGCTCACGAGGACAGGATCCTGAAGCTTTCTTT	CASSRGQDPEAFF
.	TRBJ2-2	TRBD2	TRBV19	TGTGCCAGTAGTCCCAGGGAGGGGTCCACCGGGGAGCTGTTTTTT	CASSPREGSTGELFF
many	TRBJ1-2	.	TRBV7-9	TGTGCCAGCAGCTTAGTGGATGGCTACACCTTC	CASSLVDGYTF
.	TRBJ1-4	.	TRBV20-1	TGCAGTGCTAGAGATCAAATTACTAATGAAAAACTGTTTTTT	CSARDQITNEKLFF
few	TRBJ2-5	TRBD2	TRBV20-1	TGCAGTGCTCAGCTCGCGGGGGGCATCCAAGAGACCCAGTACTTC	CSAQLAGGIQETQYF
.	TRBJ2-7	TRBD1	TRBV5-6	TGTGCCAGCAGCTCTGGGACAGCGAGGATCATCTACGAGCAGTACTTC	CASSSGTARIIYEQYF
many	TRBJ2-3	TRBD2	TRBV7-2	TGTGCCAGCAGCTTAGTAGCGGGGGCGGGAGATACGCAGTATTTT	CASSLVAGAGDTQYF
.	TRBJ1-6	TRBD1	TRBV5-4	TGTGCCAGCAGCGGTCCGGGACAGGAGAATTCACCCCTCCACTTT	CASSGPGQENSPLHF
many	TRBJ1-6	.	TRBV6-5	TGTGCCAGCGGGAACTATTGGGTTAATTCACCCCTCCACTTT	CASGNYWVNSPLHF
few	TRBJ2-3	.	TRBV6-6	TGTGCAGCCTCTGGAGGGGGCACAGATACGCAGTATTTT	CAASGGGTDTQYF
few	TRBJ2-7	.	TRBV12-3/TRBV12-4	TGTGCCAGCAGTTCACAGGACACACTTGTCGAGCAGTACTTC	CASSSQDTLVEQYF
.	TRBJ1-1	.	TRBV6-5	TGTGCCAGCAGTTACGGCGGCACGAACACTGAAGCTTTCTTT	CASSYGGTNTEAFF
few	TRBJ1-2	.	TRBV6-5	TGTGCCAGCAGTTACCGTAGGCCGGTTATGGGCTATGGCTACACCTTC	CASSYRRPVMGYGYTF
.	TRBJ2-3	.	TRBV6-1	TGTGCCAGCAGTGCTGGGATCGATACAGATACGCAGTATTTT	CASSAGIDTDTQYF
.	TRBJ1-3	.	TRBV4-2	TGTGCCAGCAGCCAAGTTATGGGCGACAACACCATATATTTT	CASSQVMGDNTIYF
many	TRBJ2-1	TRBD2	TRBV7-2	TGTGCCAGCAGCTTGAGTCGGGGGGGCATATATGAGCAGTTCTTC	CASSLSRGGIYEQFF
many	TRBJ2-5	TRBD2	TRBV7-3	TGTGCCAGCAGCCTAGCGGGGGTGGACCAAGAGACCCAGTACTTC	CASSLAGVDQETQYF
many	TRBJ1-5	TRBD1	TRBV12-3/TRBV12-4	TGTGCCACCCGTGGACAGGGCAATCAGCCCCAGCATTTT	CATRGQGNQPQHF
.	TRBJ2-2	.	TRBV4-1	TGCGCCAGCAGCCAATCGGGCTTAAGGCTGTTTTTT	CASSQSGLRLFF
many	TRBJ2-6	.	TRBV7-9	TGTGCCAGCAGCTTAGGATCGGTGACTCCACGCGCTGGGGCCAACGTCCTGACTTTC	CASSLGSVTPRAGANVLTF
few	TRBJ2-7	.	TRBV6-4	TGTGCCAGCAGTGACCCAGGGTGGACCCGGGGGTCCTACGAGCAGTACTTC	CASSDPGWTRGSYEQYF
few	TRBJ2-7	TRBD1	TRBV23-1	TGCGCCAGCAGTCAGGGGCCCCGGGACAGGGGGTCCGAGCAGTACTTC	CASSQGPRDRGSEQYF
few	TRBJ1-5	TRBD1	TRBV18	TGTGCCAGCTCACCGGGACAGGGTGGGCCCAATCAGCCCCAGCATTTT	CASSPGQGGPNQPQHF
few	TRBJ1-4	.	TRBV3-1	TGTGCCAGCAGCCTAAATTCAGATTGGGGAAAACTGTTTTTT	CASSLNSDWGKLFF
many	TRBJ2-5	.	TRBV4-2	TGTGCCAGCAGCCCTGGACAGTTGGAGACCCAGTACTTC	CASSPGQLETQYF
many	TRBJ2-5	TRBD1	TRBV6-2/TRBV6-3	TGTGCCAGCAGTTTGACAGGGATATTTGGAGAGACCCAGTACTTC	CASSLTGIFGETQYF
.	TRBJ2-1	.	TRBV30	TGTGCTCGGGGCACATACAATGAGCAGTTCTTC	CARGTYNEQFF
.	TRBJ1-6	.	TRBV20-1	TGCAGTGCTACCCTGGCAGAAGAGTCGTCTCCCCTCCACTTT	CSATLAEESSPLHF